This T cell receptor beta chain appears in the sequencing data of a study of CD8+CD57+ T cells in acquired aplastic anemia. Previously, flow cytometry had revealed CD8+CD57+ cell expansion in the patients chosen for sequencing. This clonotype was counted ten times or more. Its antigen is unknown. The study's findings and limits: Some 31 sequences, all CD8+ CDR3, were shared between patients and controls.

It was genomic DNA that served as the template for profiling TCR beta VDJ and CDR3. Via MiXCR, TCRdb re-called the reads, giving one row per CDR3 protein. The sample shows 150,000 to 200,000 distinct CDR3 sequences, approximately 48% of them seen only once. CDR3 length: 15 residues. Per germline, CDR1 MNHNS and CDR2 SASEGT. J lost 6 bases, V lost 6 bases, and 10 bases had no gene match. The sample comprised sorted CD4+, CD8+, or CD8+CD57+ T cells (not recorded which) from PBMCs. The sequence was obtained from a human donor with aplastic anemia. V usage is TRBV6-1 and J usage is TRBJ2-1; TRBD1 matches 8 bases. In nucleotides, the CDR3 is TGTGCCAGCAGAGATCAGGGGGCATCGGCCAATGAGCAGTTCTTC. This encodes CASRDQGASANEQFF.